These T cell receptor beta chains were read from a single sample in a study of blood T cell repertoires in COVID-19. TCRdb's copy holds only in-frame clones and misses some; the assay was immunoSEQ multiplex PCR. The profile shows more than 200,000 clones, approximately 86% of them singletons. Sequences were obtained from peripheral blood. These receptors all stem from a man older than 75 with acute or convalescent COVID-19. Each CDR3 is given with its conserved first and last residue. A D gene is named only where the DNA matches it firmly. The listing skips clone size in some rows; elsewhere it reads once, few, many or a size class.

TRBJ1-1,TRBV3-1/TRBV3-2,.,.,CASSQAQTNTEAFF,TGTGCCAGCAGCCAAGCACAGACGAACACTGAAGCTTTCTTT
TRBJ2-7,TRBV19,.,.,CASSINGLYEQYF,TGTGCCAGTAGTATCAACGGTCTCTACGAGCAGTACTTC
TRBJ2-1,TRBV6-2/TRBV6-3,.,.,CASSPVAGNEQFF,TGTGCCAGCAGTCCCGTGGCGGGAAATGAGCAGTTCTTC
TRBJ2-6,TRBV3-1/TRBV3-2,once,TRBD2,CASSQVIGGFLAGEFSGANVLTF,TGTGCCAGCAGCCAAGTAATCGGGGGATTTCTAGCGGGAGAGTTTTCTGGGGCCAACGTCCTGACTTTC
TRBJ2-5,TRBV7-2,.,TRBD2,CASSSPGRGGSRGTQYF,TGTGCCAGCAGCTCCCCGGGGCGGGGGGGATCAAGGGGGACCCAGTACTTC
TRBJ2-7,TRBV4-2,.,TRBD2,CASSMGGLAGRGQYF,TGTGCCAGCAGCATGGGGGGTTTAGCGGGGCGTGGGCAGTACTTC
TRBJ2-5,TRBV5-5,.,.,CASSLGYPRGETQYF,TGTGCCAGCAGCTTGGGTTACCCGAGAGGGGAGACCCAGTACTTC
TRBJ2-7,TRBV5-1,.,TRBD2,CASSRTSGATYEQYF,TGCGCCAGCAGCAGGACTAGCGGGGCAACCTACGAGCAGTACTTC
TRBJ1-4,TRBV7-2,.,.,CASSLAAHEKLFF,TGTGCCAGCAGCTTAGCGGCCCATGAAAAACTGTTTTTT
TRBJ2-3,TRBV28,once,TRBD2,CASSLLAGGITDTQYF,TGTGCCAGCAGTTTACTAGCGGGAGGGATCACAGATACGCAGTATTTT
TRBJ2-3,TRBV18,few,.,CASSPGASTDTQYF,TGTGCCAGCTCACCAGGGGCTAGCACAGATACGCAGTATTTT
TRBJ2-3,TRBV25-1,.,TRBD2,CASRFAGAGDTQYF,TGTGCCAGCAGATTCGCGGGAGCGGGAGATACGCAGTATTTT
TRBJ1-5,TRBV21-1,once,.,CASSNRCNQPQHF,TGTGCCAGCAGCAATCGTTGCAATCAGCCCCAGCATTTT
TRBJ2-7,TRBV28,.,.,CASSAAYEQYF,TGTGCCAGCAGTGCGGCTTACGAGCAGTACTTC
TRBJ1-5,TRBV28,.,TRBD1,CASSPTGGGNQPQHF,TGTGCCAGCAGCCCGACAGGGGGAGGCAATCAGCCCCAGCATTTT
TRBJ2-5,TRBV6-5,.,.,CANQAEASRGGTQYF,TGTGCCAACCAGGCGGAGGCCTCCCGGGGTGGGACCCAGTACTTC